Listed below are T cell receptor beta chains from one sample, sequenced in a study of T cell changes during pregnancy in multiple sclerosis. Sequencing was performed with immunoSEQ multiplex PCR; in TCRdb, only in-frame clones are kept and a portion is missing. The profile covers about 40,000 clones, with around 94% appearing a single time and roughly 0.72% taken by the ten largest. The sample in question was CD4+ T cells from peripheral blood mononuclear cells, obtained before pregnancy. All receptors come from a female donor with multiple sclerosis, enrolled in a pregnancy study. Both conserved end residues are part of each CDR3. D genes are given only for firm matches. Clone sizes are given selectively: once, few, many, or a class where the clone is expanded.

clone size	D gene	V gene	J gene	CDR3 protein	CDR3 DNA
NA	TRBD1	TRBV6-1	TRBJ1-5	CASIGTGGLPQHF	TGTGCCAGCATCGGGACAGGGGGCTTGCCCCAGCATTTT
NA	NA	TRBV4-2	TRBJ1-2	CASSTSDRSNYGYTF	TGTGCCAGCAGCACGAGCGACAGATCTAACTATGGCTACACCTTC
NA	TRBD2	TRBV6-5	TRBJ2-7	CASTRTAAGVYEQYF	TGTGCCAGCACCCGCACGGCTGCGGGAGTCTACGAGCAGTACTTC
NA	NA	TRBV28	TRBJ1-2	CASSFQDSYGYTF	TGTGCCAGCAGTTTTCAGGACAGCTATGGCTACACCTTC
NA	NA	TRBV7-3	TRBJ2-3	CASSSSGVGDTQYF	TGTGCCAGCAGCTCGTCAGGGGTCGGAGATACGCAGTATTTT
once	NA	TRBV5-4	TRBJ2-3	CASSLAFFRRDYTDTQYF	TGTGCCAGCAGCTTGGCGTTCTTCCGGCGGGATTACACAGATACGCAGTATTTT
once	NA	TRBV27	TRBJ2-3	CASSLSRRGTLSGGDTQYF	TGTGCCAGCAGTTTATCGAGGCGAGGGACCCTCTCTGGGGGGGATACGCAGTATTTT
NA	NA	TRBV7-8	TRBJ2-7	CASSRNEGYEQYF	TGTGCCAGCAGCAGAAATGAGGGATACGAGCAGTACTTC
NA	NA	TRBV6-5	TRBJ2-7	CASSYSFGKTYEQYF	TGTGCCAGCAGTTACTCGTTTGGCAAGACCTACGAGCAGTACTTC
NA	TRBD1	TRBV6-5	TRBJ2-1	CASSKDRGHYNEQFF	TGTGCCAGCAGTAAGGACAGGGGGCATTACAATGAGCAGTTCTTC
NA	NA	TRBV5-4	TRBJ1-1	CASSEQGLWTEAFF	TGTGCCAGCAGCGAACAGGGTTTATGGACTGAAGCTTTCTTT
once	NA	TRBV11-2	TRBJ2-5	CASSFGSGTEAETQYF	TGTGCCAGCAGCTTCGGCTCGGGTACCGAAGCGGAGACCCAGTACTTC
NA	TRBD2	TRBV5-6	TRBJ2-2	CASSPTTLAVNTGELFF	TGTGCCAGCAGCCCAACGACACTAGCGGTTAACACCGGGGAGCTGTTTTTT
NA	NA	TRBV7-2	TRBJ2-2	CASSLVQSGELFF	TGTGCCAGCAGCTTAGTTCAGTCCGGGGAGCTGTTTTTT
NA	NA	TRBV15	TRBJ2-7	CATSRAGTGGYEQYF	TGTGCCACCAGTCGGGCCGGGACCGGGGGCTACGAGCAGTACTTC
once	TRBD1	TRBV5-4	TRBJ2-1	CASSFRRGNEQFF	TGTGCCAGCAGCTTCCGCAGGGGGAATGAGCAGTTCTTC
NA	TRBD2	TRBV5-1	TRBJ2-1	CASSFDSGRVYNEQFF	TGCGCCAGCAGCTTCGATAGCGGGAGGGTCTACAATGAGCAGTTCTTC
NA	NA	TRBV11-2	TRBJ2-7	CASSNRQESSYEQYF	TGTGCCAGCAGCAACCGACAGGAGAGCTCCTACGAGCAGTACTTC
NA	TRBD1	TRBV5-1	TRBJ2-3	CASSLGQGADTQYF	TGCGCCAGCAGCTTGGGGCAGGGGGCAGATACGCAGTATTTT
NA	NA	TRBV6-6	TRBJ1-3	CASSTGGAGNTIYF	TGTGCCAGCAGTACCGGGGGGGCTGGAAACACCATATATTTT
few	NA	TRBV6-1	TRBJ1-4	CASSRRGGDEKLFF	TGTGCCAGCAGCCGCAGGGGAGGGGATGAAAAACTGTTTTTT
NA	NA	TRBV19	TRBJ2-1	CASSMSGTGHAYNEQFF	TGTGCCAGTAGTATGTCGGGAACGGGCCACGCATACAATGAGCAGTTCTTC
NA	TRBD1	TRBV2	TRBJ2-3	CASTDRVATDTQYF	TGTGCCAGTACGGACAGGGTGGCCACAGATACGCAGTATTTT
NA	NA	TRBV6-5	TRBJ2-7	CASTRAGLSYEQYF	TGTGCCAGCACCCGGGCGGGGTTATCCTACGAGCAGTACTTC
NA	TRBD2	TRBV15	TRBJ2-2	CATSRGSGRAPGTGELFF	TGTGCCACCAGCAGAGGCAGCGGGAGGGCTCCCGGCACCGGGGAGCTGTTTTTT
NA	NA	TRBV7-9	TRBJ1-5	CASSLQGNNQPQHF	TGTGCCAGCAGCCTACAGGGCAACAATCAGCCCCAGCATTTT
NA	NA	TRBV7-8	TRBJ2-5	CASSPSLARETQYF	TGTGCCAGCAGCCCCTCCCTAGCTCGTGAGACCCAGTACTTC
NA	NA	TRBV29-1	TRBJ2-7	CSVESGGPYEQYF	TGCAGCGTTGAAAGCGGCGGCCCCTACGAGCAGTACTTC
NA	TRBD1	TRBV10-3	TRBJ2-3	CAIRVTGGEADTQYF	TGTGCCATCAGGGTGACAGGGGGAGAGGCAGATACGCAGTATTTT
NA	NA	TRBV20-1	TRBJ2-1	CSARPSLGQFF	TGCAGTGCGAGACCTAGCCTCGGGCAGTTCTTC
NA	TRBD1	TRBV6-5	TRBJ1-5	CASRQGQGQSQPQHF	TGTGCCAGCAGACAAGGACAGGGTCAGAGTCAGCCCCAGCATTTT
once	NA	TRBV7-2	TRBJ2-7	CASSFEGPLEQYF	TGTGCCAGCAGCTTCGAGGGCCCTCTCGAGCAGTACTTC
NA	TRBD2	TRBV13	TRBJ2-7	CASSLAAGGGRFTAEQYF	TGTGCCAGCAGCTTAGCCGCCGGGGGGGGACGATTCACAGCCGAGCAGTACTTC
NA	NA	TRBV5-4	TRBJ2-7	CASSLALNSEQYF	TGTGCCAGCAGCTTAGCCCTTAACAGCGAGCAGTACTTC
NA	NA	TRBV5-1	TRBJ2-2	CASSLHTLQGRGTGELFF	TGCGCCAGCAGCCTACATACGCTACAGGGTCGGGGCACCGGGGAGCTGTTTTTT
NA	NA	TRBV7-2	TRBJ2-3	CASSPSGLRDTQYF	TGTGCCAGCAGCCCATCAGGGCTGAGGGATACGCAGTATTTT
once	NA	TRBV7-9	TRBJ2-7	CASSWTDYEQYF	TGTGCCAGCAGCTGGACAGACTACGAGCAGTACTTC
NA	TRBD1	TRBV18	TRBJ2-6	CASSAGPTGIGANVLTF	TGTGCCAGCTCAGCCGGACCGACAGGGATCGGGGCCAACGTCCTGACTTTC
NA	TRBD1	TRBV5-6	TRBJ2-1	CASSPRTGLAFTVEFF	TGTGCCAGCAGCCCCCGGACAGGGCTAGCGTTTACGGTAGAGTTCTTC
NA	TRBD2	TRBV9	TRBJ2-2	CASSPRPGLAANTGELFF	TGTGCCAGCAGCCCTCGACCCGGACTAGCGGCGAACACCGGGGAGCTGTTTTTT
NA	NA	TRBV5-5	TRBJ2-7	CASSFLSYEQYF	TGTGCCAGCAGCTTTCTCAGCTACGAGCAGTACTTC
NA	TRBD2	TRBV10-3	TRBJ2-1	CAISDNGGIGEQFF	TGTGCCATCAGTGATAACGGGGGGATCGGGGAGCAGTTCTTC
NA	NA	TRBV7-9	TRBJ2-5	CASGSTGGGETQYF	TGTGCCAGCGGATCAACAGGGGGGGGAGAGACCCAGTACTTC
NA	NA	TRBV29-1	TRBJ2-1	CSVEDLNSYNEQFF	TGCAGCGTTGAAGATCTTAACTCCTACAATGAGCAGTTCTTC
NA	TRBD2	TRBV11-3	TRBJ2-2	CASSLGLAGFANTGELFF	TGTGCCAGCAGCTTAGGACTAGCGGGTTTCGCGAACACCGGGGAGCTGTTTTTT
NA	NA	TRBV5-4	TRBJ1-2	CASSPTGTRSYGYTF	TGTGCCAGCAGCCCTACAGGTACCAGGAGCTATGGCTACACCTTC